The 19 T cell receptor beta chains below come from one sample, sequenced in a study of tumor and adjacent non-tumor tissue in lung cancer. A modified ARM-PCR protocol with three rounds of nested PCR amplified TCRbeta. TCRdb itself ran the multiplex PCR reads through MiXCR, one entry per CDR3 protein. The table lists about 110,000 distinct CDR3 sequences, nearly 85% of them singletons. RNA was extracted from bulk tissue without any cell sorting. Input material: lung tumor tissue. These receptors originate from a man between 65 and 85 years old with non-small cell lung cancer.

For this clonotype: Because it lacks the conserved phenylalanine or tryptophan at the end, this CDR3 is likely a read error. This chain connects TRBV6-1 to TRBJ2-5; D call uncertain. Germline loops: CDR1 MNHNS, CDR2 SASEGT. CDR3 length: 13 residues. V was trimmed by 7 bases and J by 5 bases, leaving 14 bases between them. The CDR3 bases are TGTGCCAGCAACAACCATGAGCTGGAGACCCAGTACTAC. It codes for CASNNHELETQYY.

This clonotype was seen at least ten times. This chain links TRBV5-1 with TRBJ1-2; 11 nucleotides match TRBD1. Trimming at V came to 3 bases and at J to 4 bases, leaving 5 bases not matched to a gene. Germline assignment: CDR1 SGHRS and CDR2 YFSETQ. This CDR3 contains 15 residues. Here the CDR3 DNA reads TGCGCCAGCAGCTCGGGACAGGGGGAGGTCTATGGCTACACCTTC. This sequence encodes CASSSGQGEVYGYTF.

A remark on this clonotype: Germline is not matched at one junction end, which may reflect a read error. The chain has TRBV19 and TRBJ1-1; perhaps TRBD1 as D (6 bases). Germline CDR1 is LNHDA and CDR2 is SQIVND (reference sequence). The length of the CDR3 is 13 residues. CDR3 loop: CASSTGVDTEASF. As DNA, the CDR3 is TGTGCCAGTAGTACAGGGGTAGACACTGAAGCTTCCTTT.

About this clonotype: A junction end diverges from the germline sequence, so it may reflect a read error. The chain combines TRBV11-2 with TRBJ2-2, with a tentative D call TRBD1 (6 bases). This CDR3 spans 15 amino acids. Germline V gene lookup returns CDR1 SGHAT and CDR2 FQNNGV. Here the CDR3 reads CASSLKTGNTGELFF. The CDR3, as DNA: TGCGCCAGCAGCTTAAAGACAGGCAACACCGGGGAGCTGTTTTTT.

This clonotype was counted once. The CDR3 DNA follows: TGTGCCAACATTTCCCGGCGGGCCGGGGATTACGAGCAGTACTTC. Translated: CANISRRAGDYEQYF. The chain has TRBV28 and TRBJ2-7; D is perhaps TRBD2 (5 bases). The germline CDR1 and CDR2 sequences are MDHEN and SYDVKM. The CDR3 is 15 amino acids. V was shortened by 10 bases and J by 4 bases, with 23 bases between the two germline ends. Full variable domain (outside the CDR3, taken from reference TRBV28 and TRBJ2-7): DVKVTQSSRYLVKRTGEKVFLECVQDMDHENMFWYRQDPGLGLRLIYFSYDVKMKEKGDIPEGYSVSREKKERFSLILESASTNQTSMYLCANISRRAGDYEQYFGPGTRLTVT.

As regards this clonotype: Germline is not matched at one junction end, which may reflect a read error. The chain links TRBV11-2 to TRBJ2-7; tentative D call: TRBD2 (5 bases). From germline, CDR1 is SGHAT and CDR2 FQNNGV. CDR3 length: 15 amino acids. The CDR3 nucleotides read TGTGCTAGCAGCCCCGGGATAGGGCCCTCCTACGTGCAGTACTTC. Translated, it gives CASSPGIGPSYVQYF.

Ten or more counts support this clonotype. The chain employs TRBV29-1 and TRBJ2-2, with 7 positions matching TRBD2. The CDR3 is 16 amino acids. Germline trimming cut 7 bases from V and 6 bases from J; bases unmatched to any gene: 17. CDR1 SQVTM and CDR2 ANQGSEA come from the germline V gene. The CDR3 nucleotides are TGCAGCGGGACCGGGACTGGCGGGAGAGTGGCCGGGGAGCTGTTTTTT. It translates to CSGTGTGGRVAGELFF.

Details on this clonotype: One end of the junction varies from germline; a read error may be responsible. The V and J genes are TRBV7-9 and TRBJ2-2; a weak D match, TRBD1 (6 bases). The CDR3 loop spans 14 amino acids. Germline CDR1 and CDR2: SEHNR and FQNEAQ (reference sequence). The CDR3 DNA reads TGTGCCAGCAGCCAGCCGGGACAAACCGGGGAGCTGTTCTTT. This translates into CASSQPGQTGELFF.

As for this clonotype: A junction boundary mismatches the germline segment, possibly from a read error. The gene calls are TRBV29-1 and TRBJ2-3; maybe TRBD2 (5 bases). This CDR3 has 14 amino acids. Per the germline V gene, CDR1 is SQVTM and CDR2 is ANQGSEA. As DNA, the CDR3 is TGCAGCGTTGATATAGCGTCTAGCACAGATACGCAGTTTTTT. Translating it yields CSVDIASSTDTQFF.

This clonotype was picked up one time. The chain links TRBV5-5 to TRBJ2-7; D is unresolved. V was shortened by 7 bases and J by 7 bases, with 15 bases between the two germline ends. Germline loops: CDR1 SGHKS, CDR2 YYEKEE (reference sequence). This CDR3 is built from 12 residues. Here the CDR3 reads CASCLVNYEQYF. The CDR3 DNA reads TGTGCCAGCTGTTTGGTTAACTATGAGCAGTACTTC.

Turning to this clonotype: Mismatch with germline at one junction end may stem from a read error. This chain links TRBV11-3 with TRBJ2-1; 7 bases are a match to TRBD1. Looked up from germline, CDR1 is SGHNT and CDR2 is YENEEA. This CDR3 has 12 amino acids. CDR3 region: CARSDRRNEQIF. As DNA, the CDR3 is TGTGCCAGATCGGACAGGCGCAATGAGCAGATCTTC. Full variable domain (remainder filled in from reference TRBV11-3 and TRBJ2-1): EAGVVQSPRYKIIEKKQPVAFWCNPISGHNTLYWYLQNLGQGPELLIRYENEEAVDDSQLPKDRFSAERLKGVDSTLKIQPAELGDSAVYLCARSDRRNEQIFGPGTRLTVL.

As regards this clonotype: This CDR3 is missing its conserved last phenylalanine or tryptophan, likely due to a read error. CDR3 sequence reads: CASRRTSGVITGELFS. The CDR3 DNA reads as TGTGCCAGCAGGCGAACTAGCGGAGTGATCACCGGGGAGCTGTTTTCT. The V call is TRBV14, the J call TRBJ2-2, with TRBD2 matching 8 bases. The V and J ends lost 6 bases and 4 bases, in that order; junction bases with no gene match: 10. CDR3 length: 16 amino acids. CDR1 and CDR2 from the germline V gene are SGHDN and FVKESK.

As regards this clonotype: One junction end disagrees with the germline gene, perhaps due to a read error. This rearrangement joins TRBV6-5 to TRBJ2-7; D is ambiguous. CDR1 MNHEY and CDR2 SVGAGI come from the germline V gene. The CDR3 is 14 residues long. The CDR3 spells CASSHVGYSYEQNF. CDR3 DNA sequence: TGTGCCAGCAGTCACGTTGGCTACAGCTACGAGCAGAACTTC.

The chain links TRBV11-1 to TRBJ2-1; D gene ambiguous. Germline-derived CDR1 and CDR2 are SGHAT and FQDESV (reference sequence). The V and J ends lost 1 base and 5 bases respectively, with 6 bases between them. CDR3 length equals 13 residues. The CDR3 sequence is CASSLGLNNEQFF. CDR3 coding DNA: TGTGCCAGCAGCTTAGGGTTGAACAATGAGCAGTTCTTC. The whole variable domain, remainder taken from reference TRBV11-1 and TRBJ2-1, is EAEVAQSPRYKITEKSQAVAFWCDPISGHATLYWYRQILGQGPELLVQFQDESVVDDSQLPKDRFSAERLKGVDSTLKIQPAELGDSAMYLCASSLGLNNEQFFGPGTRLTVL.

With regard to this clonotype: A junction boundary mismatches the germline segment, possibly from a read error. J is TRBJ2-5 and V is TRBV5-4; D possibly matches TRBD1 or TRBD2 (5 bases each). Germline V CDR1 and CDR2: SGHNT, YYREEE (reference sequence). CDR3 size: 15 residues. The CDR3 here is CASSWRGGNQENQYF. In DNA, the CDR3 is TGTGCCAGTAGCTGGCGTGGGGGTAACCAAGAGAACCAGTACTTC. Looking up the rest from reference TRBV5-4 and TRBJ2-5 gives the full variable domain: ETGVTQSPTHLIKTRGQQVTLRCSSQSGHNTVSWYQQALGQGPQFIFQYYREEENGRGNFPPRFSGLQFPNYSSELNVNALELDDSALYLCASSWRGGNQENQYFGPGTRLLVL.

Points on this clonotype: Compared with germline, one end of the junction differs, possibly owing to a read error. The chain links TRBV10-2 to TRBJ2-7; the D gene is possibly TRBD2 (5 bases). Per the germline V gene, CDR1 is WSHSY and CDR2 is SAAADI. This CDR3 region has 14 residues. The CDR3 sequence: CTSRQAWTQDEQYF. DNA of the CDR3: TGCACCAGCAGACAAGCCTGGACTCAGGACGAGCAGTACTTC.

Details on this clonotype: A much more abundant neighbour one base away suggests this may be a read error. This chain's CDR3 is CASCSQGFTAFF. CDR3 DNA: TGTGCCAGCTGTTCCCAGGGGTTTACAGCTTTCTTT. The J gene is TRBJ1-1, the V gene TRBV28; weak D call: TRBD1 (6 bases). From germline, CDR1 is MDHEN and CDR2 SYDVKM. With 8 bases removed from V and 10 bases from J, the gap between germline ends came to 17 bases. The length of the CDR3 is 12 residues. The full variable domain, in which reference TRBV28 and TRBJ1-1 provide the parts outside the CDR3, is DVKVTQSSRYLVKRTGEKVFLECVQDMDHENMFWYRQDPGLGLRLIYFSYDVKMKEKGDIPEGYSVSREKKERFSLILESASTNQTSMYLCASCSQGFTAFFGQGTRLTVV.

Note on this clonotype: The CDR3 carries no conserved terminal phenylalanine or tryptophan, so it likely arises from a read error. The chain has TRBV28 and TRBJ2-1; no firm D call. Looked up from germline, CDR1 is MDHEN and CDR2 is SYDVKM. V was cut by 7 bases and J by 6 bases, with 13 bases left in between. This CDR3 contains 13 residues. The CDR3 nucleotides read TGTGCCAGCATTAACGTCGTCCTCAATGAGCAGTTCCTC. Translated, it gives CASINVVLNEQFL.

This clonotype occurred a few times. The junction does not match germline at one end; this may be a read error. The CDR3 sequence is CASSDRTSGSKDEHFF. CDR3 DNA sequence: TGTGCCAGCAGCGACAGGACTAGCGGGAGTAAGGATGAGCACTTCTTC. This chain joins TRBV6-2 or TRBV6-3 and TRBJ2-1; 13 nucleotides match TRBD2. CDR1 is MNHEY and CDR2 is SVGEGT in the germline V gene. The CDR3 extends over 16 amino acids.